This T cell receptor beta chain was sequenced during a study of cytomegalovirus exposure and HLA in healthy donors. Whole-study results and caveats: Being productive about 87% or about 30% of the time was typical of most TCR beta V segments in an earlier analysis.

A few counts support this clone. Its antigen remains unidentified. The germline V gene encodes CDR1 SGHRS and CDR2 YFSETQ. The CDR3 loop spans 18 amino acids. V lost 2 bases to trimming and J lost 3 bases, with 23 bases between them. The primer mix had 60 Vbeta and 13 Jbeta primers. This table comes from immunoSEQ multiplex PCR, and its TCRdb copy is limited to in-frame clones, with some not included. The repertoire holds 110,000 to 150,000 clones, with roughly 75% as singletons. V is TRBV5-1 and J is TRBJ1-2; TRBD1 is a possible D gene (6 bases). Sample: PBMCs. This receptor was identified in a man aged 35 to 55 in good health and CMV-seronegative. The CDR3 protein is CASSFRTARTRPDYGYTF. CDR3 coding DNA: TGCGCCAGCAGCTTTCGGACAGCCAGGACGAGGCCTGACTATGGCTACACCTTC.